This T cell receptor beta chain was captured by sequencing in a study of identical twins. General study results and limits: Where beta out-of-frame sequences were concerned, excess twin sharing was weaker.

In the case of this clonotype: Its antigen is undetermined.

The authors used template switching to add a universal primer site and gave cDNA unique molecular identifiers. TCRdb redid the calling of the 5' RACE reads with MiXCR, one entry per CDR3 protein. The table has around 530,000 distinct CDR3 sequences, around 15% seen once. This CDR3 is 13 amino acids long. Per germline, CDR1 SEHNR and CDR2 FQNEAQ (reference sequence). Trimming removed 5 bases from V and 8 bases from J, with 15 bases in between. These sequences were also reported in another study, on yellow fever vaccine responses in identical twins.

Sequenced sample: CD4+ T cells sorted from blood. This sequence originates from a woman between 18 and 30 years old in good health. This chain uses TRBV7-9 with TRBJ1-2; D is perhaps TRBD1 (6 bases). Written as DNA, the CDR3 is TGTGCCAGCAGCCCTCACGGGGGCGGCGGCTACACCTTC. Amino acids: CASSPHGGGGYTF.